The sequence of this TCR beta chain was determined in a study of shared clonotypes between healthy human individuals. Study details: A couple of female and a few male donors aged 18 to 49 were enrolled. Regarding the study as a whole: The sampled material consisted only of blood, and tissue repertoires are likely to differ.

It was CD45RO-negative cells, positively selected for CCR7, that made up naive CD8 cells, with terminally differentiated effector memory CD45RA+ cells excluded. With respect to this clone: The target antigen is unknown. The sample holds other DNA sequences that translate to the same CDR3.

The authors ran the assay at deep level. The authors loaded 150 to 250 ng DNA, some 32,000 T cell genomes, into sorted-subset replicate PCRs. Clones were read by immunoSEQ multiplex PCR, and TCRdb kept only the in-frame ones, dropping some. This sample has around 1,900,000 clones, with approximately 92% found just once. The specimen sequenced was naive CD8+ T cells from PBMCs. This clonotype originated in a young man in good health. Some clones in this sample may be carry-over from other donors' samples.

CDR3 DNA sequence: TGCAGCGTGCCGCTCAGCTCCTACAATGAGCAGTTCTTC. Residues: CSVPLSSYNEQFF. The chain couples TRBV29-1 to TRBJ2-1, with D unresolved. Trimming stripped 6 bases from V and 0 bases from J, with 9 bases between. Per germline, CDR1 SQVTM and CDR2 ANQGSEA. This CDR3 is built from 13 residues.